What follows are 30 T cell receptor beta chains derived from one specimen sequenced in a study of blood T cell repertoires in COVID-19. The assay was immunoSEQ multiplex PCR, and TCRdb's table has in-frame clones only and misses some. The sample consists of about 340,000 clones, about four fifths of them appearing once. Sequenced material: peripheral blood. These receptors came from a man in his thirties or forties with active or convalescent COVID-19.

For the CDR3, the DNA is TGTGCCAGCAGTGAGCAGGCAGATACGCAGTATTTT. Translation: CASSEQADTQYF. V is TRBV9 and J is TRBJ2-3; D call uncertain. Germline-derived CDR1 and CDR2 are SGDLS and YYNGEE. This CDR3 is built from 12 residues. The ends were cut back, 5 bases at V and 4 bases at J, with 8 bases in the middle.

The J gene is TRBJ1-1, the V gene TRBV7-9; 8 bases match TRBD1. Germline V gene lookup returns CDR1 SEHNR and CDR2 FQNEAQ (reference sequence). V lost 5 bases, J lost 0 bases, and 8 bases stayed unmatched. The CDR3 length is 16 residues. CDR3 amino acids: CASSPRTGYMNTEAFF. Here the CDR3 DNA reads TGTGCCAGCAGCCCGAGGACAGGGTATATGAACACTGAAGCTTTCTTT. Complete variable domain (other parts from reference TRBV7-9 and TRBJ1-1): DTGVSQNPRHKITKRGQNVTFRCDPISEHNRLYWYRQTLGQGPEFLTYFQNEAQLEKSRLLSDRFSAERPKGSFSTLEIQRTEQGDSAMYLCASSPRTGYMNTEAFFGQGTRLTVV.

The chain is built from TRBV4-2 and TRBJ2-1, with 11 nucleotides matching TRBD2. The J segment lost 4 bases and the V segment lost 0 bases, leaving 5 bases of the junction unmatched. Germline values: CDR1 LGHNA, CDR2 YNFKEQ. The CDR3 is 17 amino acids. CDR3 nucleotides: TGTGCCAGCAGCCAAGAATTATTAGCGGGAGGGTACAATGAGCAGTTCTTC. It yields the protein CASSQELLAGGYNEQFF.

The rearrangement links TRBV6-5 to TRBJ1-2; tentative D call: TRBD1 (5 bases). The CDR3 contains 13 residues. The germline CDR1 and CDR2 sequences are MNHEY and SVGAGI. Trimming pared 5 bases from V and 4 bases from J, leaving 11 bases between. The CDR3 DNA is TGTGCCAGCAGTCCAGACAGATCCTATGGCTACACCTTC. Protein product: CASSPDRSYGYTF.

This rearrangement joins TRBV24-1 to TRBJ2-3, with 7 bases matching TRBD2. This CDR3 has 16 residues. Germline CDR1 reads KGHDR; CDR2 reads SFDVKD. V lost 4 bases, J lost 5 bases, and 11 bases stayed unmatched. The chain's CDR3 is CATSDGGAGERDTQYF. DNA for the CDR3: TGTGCCACCAGTGACGGAGGGGCGGGAGAAAGAGATACGCAGTATTTT.

V gene TRBV28 combines with J gene TRBJ1-1, with D maybe TRBD1 (6 bases). V was shortened by 11 bases and J by 10 bases, with 20 bases between the two germline ends. This CDR3 spans 12 amino acids. Germline assignment: CDR1 MDHEN and CDR2 SYDVKM. In nucleotides, the CDR3 is TGTGCCGTCAGGACAAAACAGGGTCGAGCTTTCTTT. Protein sequence: CAVRTKQGRAFF.

V and J are TRBV19 and TRBJ1-1, with TRBD1 matching 7 bases. The trim removed 7 bases at V and 5 bases at J, leaving 19 bases unmatched. This CDR3 has 17 amino acids. In germline, CDR1 is LNHDA, CDR2 SQIVND (reference sequence). The CDR3 protein is CASTPGRTGNLWTEAFF. In nucleotides, the CDR3 is TGTGCCAGTACCCCGGGGAGGACAGGAAATTTATGGACTGAAGCTTTCTTT.

This chain connects TRBV6-5 to TRBJ1-4; 8 bases match TRBD1. This CDR3 region has 15 residues. V gave up 5 bases and J gave up 5 bases; unmatched junction bases: 7. Germline CDR1 is MNHEY and CDR2 is SVGAGI. The CDR3 loop is CASSRRDRPNEKLFF. The CDR3 DNA is TGTGCCAGCAGTAGAAGGGACAGGCCGAATGAAAAACTGTTTTTT.

DNA of the CDR3: TGTGCCAGCAGCTTAGGGGCAGAAACACCATTCTACGAGCAGTACTTC. This sequence encodes CASSLGAETPFYEQYF. The rearrangement links TRBV7-6 to TRBJ2-7; D uncertain. Germline CDR1 is SGHVS and CDR2 is FNYEAQ. Trimming took off 1 base at V and 3 bases at J, with 16 bases between the two ends. The length of the CDR3 is 16 residues.

The CDR3 nucleotides read TGTGCCAGCAGTTCGCCTCTAGGAGGAGGCACAGATACGCAGTATTTT. It specifies CASSSPLGGGTDTQYF. The V call is TRBV28, the J call TRBJ2-3; D is perhaps TRBD2 (5 bases). V was cut by 4 bases and J by 1 base, with 15 bases left in between. The CDR3 is 16 amino acids. The germline CDR1 and CDR2 sequences are MDHEN and SYDVKM.

The chain combines TRBV9 with TRBJ1-6, with TRBD1 as a possible D gene (5 bases). Per germline, CDR1 SGDLS and CDR2 YYNGEE. The CDR3 covers 13 residues. V was shortened by 1 base and J by 8 bases, with 7 bases between the two germline ends. The CDR3 nucleotides read TGTGCCAGCAGCGTAAGGGGATATTCACCCCTCCACTTT. Translation: CASSVRGYSPLHF.

Only a few counts were recorded for this clone. The DNA of the CDR3 is TGTGCCAGCAGTTACGGGACAGATATCACAGATACGCAGTATTTT. It encodes CASSYGTDITDTQYF. This chain connects TRBV6-2 or TRBV6-3 to TRBJ2-3; 7 bases agree with TRBD1. Germline values: CDR1 MNHEY, CDR2 SVGEGT. Germline trimming cut 2 bases from V and 2 bases from J; bases unmatched to any gene: 4. CDR3 size: 15 residues.

The J gene is TRBJ1-2, the V gene TRBV24-1, with D possibly matching TRBD1 (6 bases). Germline lookup yields CDR1 KGHDR and CDR2 SFDVKD. CDR3 length: 12 residues. The ends were cut back, 7 bases at V and 7 bases at J, with 12 bases in the middle. CDR3 in amino acids: CATSQGNGGYTF. CDR3 bases: TGTGCCACCAGCCAGGGGAACGGTGGCTACACCTTC.

The rearrangement uses TRBV7-2 and TRBJ2-5; D possibly corresponds to TRBD2 (6 bases). V lost 4 bases, J lost 4 bases, and 19 bases lay in between. The CDR3 contains 16 residues. Germline lookup yields CDR1 SGHTA and CDR2 FQGNSA. The CDR3 bases are TGTGCCAGCAGCTCGTTGGGCCTCCTGGGGGGAGAGACCCAGTACTTC. Protein: CASSSLGLLGGETQYF.

V usage is TRBV7-8 and J usage is TRBJ1-6, with D perhaps TRBD1 (6 bases). There are 16 residues in the CDR3. Germline assignment: CDR1 SGHVS and CDR2 FQNEAQ. The V and J ends lost 6 bases and 0 bases respectively, with 12 bases between them. The CDR3 is CASRRDRSSYNSPLHF. In DNA form, the CDR3 reads TGTGCCAGCAGGCGTGACAGGAGCTCCTATAATTCACCCCTCCACTTT.

This rearrangement joins TRBV24-1 to TRBJ2-3, with D possibly TRBD2 on 7 matching bases. V lost 8 bases to trimming and J lost 0 bases, with 11 bases between them. The CDR3 spans 14 residues. Germline assignment: CDR1 KGHDR and CDR2 SFDVKD. CDR3 sequence (DNA): TGTGCCACCACGGGGGGCTTAAGCACAGATACGCAGTATTTT. This gives the protein CATTGGLSTDTQYF.

The chain links TRBV19 to TRBJ2-7; a weak D match, TRBD1 (7 bases). This CDR3 region has 16 residues. V lost 0 bases and J 2 bases, leaving 14 bases between the germline ends. The germline gives CDR1 LNHDA, CDR2 SQIVND (reference sequence). The CDR3 DNA reads TGTGCCAGTAGTATAGAGCGGGGCAGGGGGGCCTACGAGCAGTACTTC. Translating gives CASSIERGRGAYEQYF.

The rearrangement uses TRBV4-2 and TRBJ2-2, with 12 nucleotides matching TRBD2. The CDR3 has 16 residues. Germline assignment: CDR1 LGHNA and CDR2 YNFKEQ. J was trimmed by 6 bases and V by 4 bases; bases with no gene match: 6. The CDR3: CASSRLLAGGPGELFF. DNA for the CDR3: TGTGCCAGCAGCCGATTACTAGCGGGGGGCCCCGGGGAGCTGTTTTTT.

The V call is TRBV28, the J call TRBJ2-1; TRBD2 matches at 10 bases. Germline CDR1 MDHEN, CDR2 SYDVKM. This CDR3 spans 15 amino acids. Trimming at V came to 6 bases and at J to 6 bases, leaving 8 bases not matched to a gene. The CDR3 region is CASRRAGTSVNEQFF. The CDR3 nucleotides read TGTGCCAGCAGACGAGCCGGGACTAGCGTCAATGAGCAGTTCTTC.

DNA for the CDR3: TGTGCCAGCAGCGGAGGGACAGGGAACAATCAGCCCCAGCATTTT. It encodes CASSGGTGNNQPQHF. The chain is built from TRBV9 and TRBJ1-5, with TRBD1 identical over 9 bases. The germline V gene has CDR1 SGDLS and CDR2 YYNGEE. The CDR3 covers 15 residues. Losses at the gene ends were 3 bases for V and 3 bases for J; bases not matched to a gene: 4.

V is TRBV9 and J is TRBJ2-2; the match to TRBD1 covers 7 bases. The CDR3 length is 16 residues. The germline V gene encodes CDR1 SGDLS and CDR2 YYNGEE. J gave up 4 bases and V 1 base, and 7 bases lay outside the gene matches. The CDR3 DNA sequence: TGTGCCAGCAGCGTACTCTCCGGGACAGCCACCGGGGAGCTGTTTTTT. Translated: CASSVLSGTATGELFF.

The chain is built from TRBV12-5 and TRBJ2-1, with D maybe TRBD2 (5 bases). Germline V CDR1 and CDR2: LGHNT, FRNRAP. This CDR3 has 19 residues. Deletions cut 2 bases from V and 5 bases from J, with 25 bases between. DNA of the CDR3: TGTGCTAGTGGTTTGCCCCCTCTCCTCTCTCCGGGGTCGGACAATGAGCAGTTCTTC. Protein product: CASGLPPLLSPGSDNEQFF.

The gene calls are TRBV19 and TRBJ2-3, with 10 bases identical to TRBD2. Germline V gene sequence: CDR1 LNHDA, CDR2 SQIVND (reference sequence). Trimming took 7 bases from V and 8 from J; bases not matched to a gene: 12. This CDR3 is built from 15 residues. CDR3 bases: TGTGCCAGTACCCTCGGAGCGGGGGGGCCGGCTACGCAGTATTTT. Protein sequence: CASTLGAGGPATQYF.

The rearrangement uses TRBV5-1 and TRBJ2-3; the match to TRBD2 covers 11 bases. V was pared by 0 bases and J by 2 bases, with 2 bases of the junction left unmatched. The CDR3 is 16 amino acids. Germline-derived CDR1 and CDR2 are SGHRS and YFSETQ. This CDR3 is CASSLGGLADTDTQYF. The CDR3 nucleotides are TGCGCCAGCAGCTTGGGGGGACTAGCGGACACAGATACGCAGTATTTT. Using reference TRBV5-1 and TRBJ2-3 for the parts outside the CDR3, the full variable domain is KAGVTQTPRYLIKTRGQQVTLSCSPISGHRSVSWYQQTPGQGLQFLFEYFSETQRNKGNFPGRFSGRQFSNSRSEMNVSTLELGDSALYLCASSLGGLADTDTQYFGPGTRLTVL.

This chain uses TRBV27 with TRBJ2-7; D gene unclear. V shed 2 bases and J shed 3 bases, with 20 bases lying between them. CDR1 and CDR2 (germline): MNHEY, SMNVEV (reference sequence). This CDR3 has 17 amino acids. DNA for the CDR3: TGTGCCAGCAGTTTAGATCGTGAGACACTTCCCCTCTACGAGCAGTACTTC. Amino acids: CASSLDRETLPLYEQYF.

This chain uses TRBV6-1 with TRBJ1-5; the D gene is possibly TRBD1 (6 bases). Germline V gene lookup returns CDR1 MNHNS and CDR2 SASEGT. The CDR3 sequence is 11 residues long. Between the trimmed V and J ends, which lost 2 bases and 11 bases, there was a span of 7 bases. The CDR3: CASSEQGSQHF. CDR3 in DNA: TGTGCCAGCAGTGAACAGGGGTCCCAGCATTTT.

The chain is built from TRBV4-1 and TRBJ2-7; perhaps TRBD2 as D (5 bases). Trimming removed 1 base from V and 8 bases from J, with 15 bases in between. CDR1 and CDR2 from the germline V gene are MGHRA and YSYEKL. The CDR3 loop spans 14 amino acids. DNA for the CDR3: TGCGCCAGCAGCCAAGTAGGACTGGCCCCCAAGCAGTACTTC. Protein sequence: CASSQVGLAPKQYF.

The CDR3 is CASSTGLYGYTF. Written as DNA, the CDR3 is TGTGCCAGCAGTACAGGGCTCTATGGCTACACCTTC. The V gene is TRBV2, the J gene TRBJ1-2; D is perhaps TRBD1 (6 bases). CDR1 is SNHLY, CDR2 FYNNEI, per germline. Deletions cut 5 bases from V and 4 bases from J, with 8 bases between. CDR3 length equals 12 residues.

V usage is TRBV9 and J usage is TRBJ2-7; 7 bases line up with TRBD1. Germline trimming cut 5 bases from V and 0 bases from J; bases unmatched to any gene: 11. The length of the CDR3 is 16 residues. Germline V CDR1 and CDR2: SGDLS, YYNGEE. As DNA, the CDR3 is TGTGCCAGCAGACAGACCGGGACAGAAAGCTCCTACGAGCAGTACTTC. Its protein is CASRQTGTESSYEQYF. The whole variable domain, remainder taken from reference TRBV9 and TRBJ2-7, is DSGVTQTPKHLITATGQRVTLRCSPRSGDLSVYWYQQSLDQGLQFLIQYYNGEERAKGNILERFSAQQFPDLHSELNLSSLELGDSALYFCASRQTGTESSYEQYFGPGTRLTVT.

The V call is TRBV24-1, the J call TRBJ2-7; 9 bases align to TRBD2. CDR1 KGHDR and CDR2 SFDVKD come from the germline V gene. The J segment lost 3 bases and the V segment lost 2 bases, leaving 7 bases of the junction unmatched. This CDR3 comprises 16 residues. CDR3 nucleotide sequence: TGTGCCACCAGTGATTCCCGGACTAGCGTGATCTACGAGCAGTACTTC. Translation gives CATSDSRTSVIYEQYF.